Described below is a single TCR beta chain sequence and its context. Its matching antigen is unknown. The data were taken from a study of cytomegalovirus exposure and HLA in healthy donors. Study results and limitations: It was fewer than 200 TCR beta chains that were listed as cytomegalovirus-associated.

Using immunoSEQ multiplex PCR, the repertoire was profiled, and TCRdb retains in-frame clones only, with some absent. This table holds some 150,000 clones, about 82% found once. This CDR3 spans 16 amino acids. Germline assignment: CDR1 LGHNA and CDR2 YSLEER. The J segment lost 1 base and the V segment lost 2 bases, leaving 4 bases of the junction unmatched. The rearrangement uses TRBV4-3 and TRBJ1-4; 7 nucleotides line up with TRBD1. Sequencing was performed on PBMCs. This TCR was sampled from a human donor in good health. The CDR3 DNA reads as TGCGCCAGCAGCCAACACACAGGGGTAACTAATGAAAAACTGTTTTTT. Translated: CASSQHTGVTNEKLFF.